This T cell receptor beta chain was retrieved from a study of tumor and adjacent non-tumor tissue in lung cancer. About the study: There were 11 to 13 adenocarcinoma, a couple of squamous cell carcinoma and 1 small cell lung cancer cases. Stage I to III disease affected ten to eleven men and 5 women aged roughly 31 to 76. On average, productive TCRbeta reads reached a few million per sample.

The CDR3 loop spans 15 amino acids. The V end lost 3 bases, the J end lost 3 bases, and 14 bases lay between the germline ends. Germline V gene sequence: CDR1 LGHNA, CDR2 YSLEER. Points from the study as a whole: Top 100 clones took a larger repertoire share in normal lung.

TCRbeta libraries were built with three rounds of nested PCR, modified from ARM-PCR. TCRdb independently ran MiXCR on the multiplex PCR reads; one entry per CDR3 protein. In the table there are some 200,000 distinct CDR3 sequences, 71% of which are singletons. Many counts were recorded for this clonotype. Its specificity is unknown. The template was RNA from unsorted bulk tissue. This receptor was taken from a man aged 55 to 69 with non-small cell lung cancer. This rearrangement joins TRBV4-3 to TRBJ1-2; perhaps TRBD1 as D (6 bases). The material sequenced was lung tumor tissue. The CDR3 protein is CASSHRQAGDYGYTF. CDR3 in DNA: TGCGCCAGCAGCCACCGACAGGCGGGGGACTATGGCTACACCTTC.